One sample yielded the 9 T cell receptor beta chains listed below, sequenced in a study of blood T cells in healthy people across ages. Through a sample-barcoded 5' primer and a J-beta primer mix, a second PCR was run for 7 to 11 cycles. TCRdb redid the calling of the 5' RACE reads with MiXCR, one entry per CDR3 protein. The table lists about 620,000 distinct CDR3 sequences, around 21% of them singletons. The sample was blood. The receptors here all came from a man between 65 and 80 years old in good health.

This sequence joins TRBV25-1 and TRBJ1-3, with D possibly matching TRBD1 (6 bases). The CDR3 has 15 residues. Per the germline V gene, CDR1 is MGHDK and CDR2 is SYGVNS. With 4 bases removed from V and 3 bases from J, the gap between germline ends came to 13 bases. The DNA for the CDR3 is TGTGCCAGCAGTGGAGACCGGGACATTGGAAACACCATATATTTT. Amino acids: CASSGDRDIGNTIYF.

The chain carries TRBV7-9 and TRBJ2-6; 9 nucleotides align to TRBD1. The V gene's germline CDR1 is SEHNR and CDR2 FQNEAQ (reference sequence). The V gene end was trimmed by 4 bases and the J gene end by 1 base; junction bases not matched to a gene: 8. This CDR3 comprises 18 residues. CDR3: CASSYRDRVSSGANVLTF. The CDR3 bases are TGTGCCAGCAGCTACCGGGACAGGGTTTCATCTGGGGCCAACGTCCTGACTTTC.

This clonotype was found a few times. CDR3 amino acids: CASSVPVAGDTDTQYF. The DNA for the CDR3 is TGTGCCAGCAGTGTCCCCGTAGCGGGGGACACAGATACGCAGTATTTT. The J gene is TRBJ2-3, the V gene TRBV2, with 9 bases identical to TRBD2. Germline values: CDR1 SNHLY, CDR2 FYNNEI. V was pared by 4 bases and J by 2 bases, with 7 bases of the junction left unmatched. This CDR3 is 16 amino acids long. Full variable domain (outside the CDR3, taken from reference TRBV2 and TRBJ2-3): EPEVTQTPSHQVTQMGQEVILRCVPISNHLYFYWYRQILGQKVEFLVSFYNNEISEKSEIFDDQFSVERPDGSNFTLKIRSTKLEDSAMYFCASSVPVAGDTDTQYFGPGTRLTVL.

The chain links TRBV12-3 or TRBV12-4 to TRBJ2-5; TRBD1 agrees at 10 bases. V lost 6 bases to trimming and J lost 12 bases; unmatched junction nucleotides: 4. The length of the CDR3 is 11 residues. CDR3 in DNA: TGTGCCAGCAGAAACGGGACAGGGGAGTACTTC. It codes for CASRNGTGEYF.

This clonotype was counted between two and nine times. This chain links TRBV4-3 with TRBJ2-2; perhaps D is TRBD1 or TRBD2 (5 bases each). V dropped 0 bases and J dropped 2 bases, with 22 bases sitting between them. The CDR3 has 20 amino acids. CDR1 and CDR2 from the germline V gene are LGHNA and YSLEER. The CDR3 DNA follows: TGCGCCAGCAGCCAAGAGGGTGGGGGAACAACAGGTTCAAACACCGGGGAGCTGTTTTTT. Amino acid sequence: CASSQEGGGTTGSNTGELFF.

The V and J genes are TRBV6-5 and TRBJ1-3, with TRBD1 as a possible D gene (6 bases). CDR1 and CDR2 from the germline V gene are MNHEY and SVGAGI. The CDR3 covers 14 residues. The V and J ends lost 7 bases and 0 bases respectively, with 10 bases between them. The CDR3 region is CASTTGPSGNTIYF. The DNA of the CDR3 is TGTGCCAGCACCACAGGGCCCTCTGGAAACACCATATATTTT.

This clonotype was seen ten or more times. The rearrangement uses TRBV29-1 and TRBJ1-4, with 10 nucleotides matching TRBD1. V shed 6 bases, J shed 8 bases, and the junction held 3 bases outside the gene matches. Germline values: CDR1 SQVTM, CDR2 ANQGSEA. The CDR3 consists of 12 residues. The CDR3 DNA follows: TGCAGCGTAAGGACAGGGGGAGAAAAACTGTTTTTT. It yields the protein CSVRTGGEKLFF. The variable domain in full, completed from reference TRBV29-1 and TRBJ1-4, reads SAVISQKPSRDICQRGTSLTIQCQVDSQVTMMFWYRQQPGQSLTLIATANQGSEATYESGFVIDKFPISRPNLTFSTLTVSNMSPEDSSIYLCSVRTGGEKLFFGSGTQLSVL.

This clonotype was counted a few times. The CDR3 spells CSARGASETQYF. CDR3 coding DNA: TGCAGTGCTAGAGGGGCCTCGGAGACCCAGTACTTC. The rearrangement joins TRBV20-1 to TRBJ2-5; D not resolved. Trimming shortened V by 1 base and J by 5 bases, and 8 bases separated the two germline ends. The CDR3 spans 12 residues. Germline V gene sequence: CDR1 DFQATT, CDR2 SNEGSKA (reference sequence).

The rearrangement uses TRBV12-3 or TRBV12-4 and TRBJ2-3, with 7 bases identical to TRBD2. V lost 2 bases to trimming and J lost 2 bases; unmatched junction nucleotides: 16. The CDR3 spans 19 residues. CDR3 in amino acids: CASSLFSWIREDTTDTQYF. The CDR3 DNA follows: TGTGCCAGCAGTTTATTCTCTTGGATCCGGGAGGATACCACAGATACGCAGTATTTT.